Each of the 18 T cell receptor beta chains below was sequenced from the same sample in a study of beta chain features in type 1 diabetes. General study results and limits: Within each of all four CD4+ subsets, Type 1 diabetes patients had TCRB CDR3s that were moderately but significantly shorter.

For these receptors, no antigen is known. The entirety of the isolated RNA underwent reverse transcription, so expressed TCRB transcripts were sequenced. TCRdb's copy holds only in-frame clones and misses some; the assay was immunoSEQ multiplex PCR. In the table there are 600,000 to 700,000 clones, roughly an eighth of which are singletons. Specimen: naive CD4+ T cells from blood. Receptors originate from a man between 25 and 39 years old with type 1 diabetes.

This chain connects TRBV10-2 to TRBJ2-7, with 13 bases aligning to TRBD2. Germline loops: CDR1 WSHSY, CDR2 SAAADI. V was pared by 5 bases and J by 5 bases, with 6 bases of the junction left unmatched. The CDR3 loop spans 15 amino acids. CDR3 DNA sequence: TGCGCCAGCAGTCCGACTAGCGGGGGGCCCCACGAGCAGTACTTC. It is translated as CASSPTSGGPHEQYF.

The chain couples TRBV4-1 to TRBJ2-7; D might be TRBD2 (6 bases). This CDR3 is built from 17 residues. Germline V gives CDR1 MGHRA, CDR2 YSYEKL. The V end was cut by 0 bases, the J end by 5 bases, with 20 bases between. CDR3 loop: CASSQDRASENRDEQYF. The CDR3 coding sequence is TGCGCCAGCAGCCAAGATCGGGCTAGCGAGAACCGAGACGAGCAGTACTTC.

The rearrangement links TRBV7-2 to TRBJ2-7; the D is unclear. V shed 8 bases and J shed 0 bases, with 14 bases lying between them. This CDR3 comprises 14 residues. Germline V CDR1 and CDR2: SGHTA, FQGNSA. In nucleotides, the CDR3 is TGTGCCAGCGCGATAGGCGCTAGCTCCTACGAGCAGTACTTC. This gives the protein CASAIGASSYEQYF.

The V and J genes are TRBV11-2 and TRBJ1-1; maybe TRBD1 (5 bases). The CDR3 has 15 residues. The germline CDR1 and CDR2 sequences are SGHAT and FQNNGV. V was trimmed by 1 base and J by 6 bases, leaving 15 bases between them. DNA of the CDR3: TGTGCCAGCAGCTTAGGCACGGACATCGGGGCTGAAGCTTTCTTT. As protein: CASSLGTDIGAEAFF.

The chain couples TRBV29-1 to TRBJ1-1; 8 bases match TRBD1. This CDR3 is built from 12 residues. In germline, CDR1 is SQVTM, CDR2 ANQGSEA. The V gene end was trimmed by 3 bases and the J gene end by 5 bases; junction bases not matched to a gene: 2. The DNA of the CDR3 is TGCAGCGTTGACAGGGGGCAGACTGAAGCTTTCTTT. Translated: CSVDRGQTEAFF.

This chain connects TRBV5-4 to TRBJ2-1; possibly TRBD2 for D (6 bases). Looked up from germline, CDR1 is SGHNT and CDR2 is YYREEE (reference sequence). V was pared by 5 bases and J by 0 bases, with 12 bases between. CDR3 size: 15 residues. This chain's CDR3 is CASSPGVSSYNEQFF. Written as DNA, the CDR3 is TGTGCCAGCAGTCCGGGGGTAAGCTCCTACAATGAGCAGTTCTTC.

This clone was observed a few times. The chain combines TRBV27 with TRBJ1-6, with TRBD1 matching over 9 bases. CDR1 and CDR2 (germline): MNHEY, SMNVEV (reference sequence). The trim removed 6 bases at V and 10 bases at J, leaving 4 bases unmatched. There are 13 residues in the CDR3. The DNA of the CDR3 is TGTGCCAGCAGGGGACAGGGCCGGTCACCCCTCCACTTT. Protein product: CASRGQGRSPLHF.

J is TRBJ2-1 and V is TRBV7-2, with D perhaps TRBD1 or TRBD2 (6 bases each). The germline V and J ends were trimmed by 2 bases and 8 bases, with 10 bases remaining between them. This CDR3 contains 13 residues. The germline CDR1 and CDR2 sequences are SGHTA and FQGNSA. CDR3 protein: CASSLWGAHEQFF. The CDR3 coding sequence is TGTGCCAGCAGCTTATGGGGGGCCCATGAGCAGTTCTTC.

This clone showed up many times. The chain carries TRBV10-3 and TRBJ1-1, with D possibly TRBD1 on 5 matching bases. Germline CDR1 reads ENHRY; CDR2 reads SYGVKD. This CDR3 is built from 14 residues. The V end was cut by 3 bases, the J end by 1 base, with 9 bases between. CDR3 sequence (DNA): TGTGCCATCAGTGATAGGACACAGAACACTGAAGCTTTCTTT. It yields the protein CAISDRTQNTEAFF.

This clone occurred a few times. The rearrangement joins TRBV25-1 to TRBJ1-5; D is uncertain. Germline CDR1 is MGHDK and CDR2 is SYGVNS. V lost 4 bases, J lost 6 bases, and 10 bases lay in between. CDR3 size: 13 residues. CDR3 sequence (DNA): TGTGCCAGCAGTGGCCCTGCGATTCAGCCCCAGCATTTT. It specifies CASSGPAIQPQHF. Variable domain in full (rest from reference TRBV25-1 and TRBJ1-5): EADIYQTPRYLVIGTGKKITLECSQTMGHDKMYWYQQDPGMELHLIHYSYGVNSTEKGDLSSESTVSRIRTEHFPLTLESARPSHTSQYLCASSGPAIQPQHFGDGTRLSIL.

V and J are TRBV6-5 and TRBJ1-2; maybe TRBD1 (5 bases). V gave up 2 bases and J gave up 5 bases, with 12 bases separating them. The CDR3 length is 14 residues. Germline CDR1 MNHEY, CDR2 SVGAGI. CDR3 in amino acids: CASSYPGRTYGYTF. The CDR3 DNA reads TGTGCCAGCAGTTACCCAGGCAGGACATATGGCTACACCTTC.

This clone was recorded a few times. The chain uses TRBV7-6 and TRBJ2-6; 8 bases map to TRBD1. V gave up 2 bases and J gave up 3 bases; unmatched junction bases: 3. CDR3 length equals 16 residues. CDR1 SGHVS and CDR2 FNYEAQ come from the germline V gene. The CDR3 DNA sequence: TGTGCCAGCAGCTTACAGGGGGCGCTTGGGGCCAACGTCCTGACTTTC. Its translation: CASSLQGALGANVLTF.

The chain is built from TRBV13 and TRBJ1-6; 7 bases map to TRBD1. This CDR3 spans 16 amino acids. The V segment lost 0 bases and the J segment 10 bases; nucleotides outside the gene matches: 9. The germline V gene has CDR1 PRHDT and CDR2 FYEKMQ (reference sequence). CDR3 protein: CASSLGQGRGQSPLHF. CDR3 coding DNA: TGTGCCAGCAGCTTAGGCCAGGGCAGGGGACAGTCACCCCTCCACTTT.

This clone has a handful of counts. The J gene is TRBJ1-6, the V gene TRBV7-2, with 8 bases matching TRBD1. Trimming cost V 2 bases and J 9 bases; bases outside gene matches: 12. The CDR3 covers 17 residues. Germline assignment: CDR1 SGHTA and CDR2 FQGNSA. CDR3 loop: CASSLWATGDGSSPLHF. CDR3 DNA: TGTGCCAGCAGCTTATGGGCGACAGGGGACGGCAGTTCACCCCTCCACTTT.

The chain has TRBV11-2 and TRBJ2-5; 8 bases agree with TRBD1. The trim removed 5 bases at V and 5 bases at J, leaving 7 bases unmatched. Germline V CDR1 and CDR2: SGHAT, FQNNGV. The CDR3 runs to 14 residues. CDR3 region: CASSPWTGSETQYF. The CDR3 DNA reads TGTGCCAGCAGCCCCTGGACAGGGTCGGAGACCCAGTACTTC.

This clone was seen a handful of times. V gene TRBV5-1 combines with J gene TRBJ2-5; perhaps D is TRBD1 or TRBD2 (5 bases each). V was trimmed by 0 bases and J by 2 bases, leaving 14 bases between them. CDR1 is SGHRS and CDR2 is YFSETQ in the germline V gene. This CDR3 contains 16 residues. The CDR3 DNA is TGCGCCAGCAGCTTGGCCGGCCGTTGGGGGCAAGAGACCCAGTACTTC. Amino acid sequence: CASSLAGRWGQETQYF.

This clone was seen more than once but under ten times. The CDR3 DNA follows: TGTGCCAGCAGCTTCCGGCTAGCGGCCACAGATACGCAGTATTTT. This translates into CASSFRLAATDTQYF. This chain links TRBV5-4 with TRBJ2-3; TRBD2 matches at 7 bases. The V gene's germline CDR1 is SGHNT and CDR2 YYREEE (reference sequence). After removal of 2 bases from V and 2 bases from J, the junction contained 5 bases not matched to a gene. CDR3 length equals 15 residues.

The CDR3 coding sequence is TGCAGCGTTCGGGCAGGCGAGACCGGGGAGCTGTTTTTT. Amino acid sequence: CSVRAGETGELFF. This chain connects TRBV29-1 to TRBJ2-2; no clear D. The V gene's germline CDR1 is SQVTM and CDR2 ANQGSEA. The length of the CDR3 is 13 residues. Trimming left V 5 bases short and J 5 bases short, with 12 bases between.